The rows below give T cell receptor beta chains drawn from one sample of a study of blood T cell repertoires in COVID-19. This table comes from immunoSEQ multiplex PCR, and its TCRdb copy is limited to in-frame clones, with some not included. The sample gives over 450,000 clones, 85% to 90% of which show up once; 7.8% is in the top ten. The sequenced material came from peripheral blood. The source of these receptors is a woman in her forties or fifties with COVID-19, enrolled during active disease. CDR3s include the opening cysteine and the closing phenylalanine or tryptophan. Each record gives: J gene, D gene, clone size, V gene, CDR3 DNA, CDR3 protein. D genes are given only for firm matches. Where a row states a size, it is once, few, many or the class of an expanded clone; other rows omit it.

>TRBJ1-5|TRBD1|once|TRBV14
TGTGCCAGCAGCCAAGGGACAGGGAATCAGCCCCAGCATTTT
CASSQGTGNQPQHF
>TRBJ2-1|-|-|TRBV12-3/TRBV12-4
TGTGCCAGCAGTTTTGAGGGCGGGGCTGAGCAGTTCTTC
CASSFEGGAEQFF
>TRBJ2-7|TRBD1|-|TRBV7-2
TGTGCCAGCAGCTTAGTCCCCCAGGGGGCATACGAGCAGTACTTC
CASSLVPQGAYEQYF
>TRBJ2-7|-|-|TRBV30
TGTGCCTGCCTTAAGCCGGGGAGCTACGAGCAGTACTTC
CACLKPGSYEQYF
>TRBJ1-6|-|-|TRBV19
TGTGCCAGTAGTATAGATCGGAGGGGCTTAAATTCACCCCTCCACTTT
CASSIDRRGLNSPLHF
>TRBJ1-2|-|-|TRBV2
TGTGCCAGCAAAGGGGGACGCCTCTATGGCTACACCTTC
CASKGGRLYGYTF
>TRBJ2-2|-|-|TRBV30
TGTGCCTGGAGTGAAGTGAATAGTGACGGGGAGCTGTTTTTT
CAWSEVNSDGELFF
>TRBJ1-5|-|once|TRBV19
TGTGCCAGTAGTATGGGAGTTTATAGCAATCAGCCCCAGCATTTT
CASSMGVYSNQPQHF
>TRBJ1-1|-|-|TRBV12-3/TRBV12-4
TGTGCCAGCAGTTTAGCGTTAGGGGTATCAGCTTTCTTT
CASSLALGVSAFF
>TRBJ1-1|TRBD1|-|TRBV6-5
TGTGCCAGCAGCTATACAGGGGACACTGAAGCTTTCTTT
CASSYTGDTEAFF
>TRBJ2-7|-|-|TRBV12-3/TRBV12-4
TGTGCCAGCAGTCGACCGGGAAGTCGCGAGCAGTACTTC
CASSRPGSREQYF
>TRBJ2-7|-|-|TRBV10-1
TGCGCCAGCAGTGAGCGGAGGGGCCGGTCCTACGAGCAGTACTTC
CASSERRGRSYEQYF
>TRBJ2-7|-|few|TRBV5-6
TGTGCCAGCAGCTTGGAACGGGGGTGGCCCTCCTACGAGCAGTACTTC
CASSLERGWPSYEQYF
>TRBJ1-3|-|-|TRBV10-3
TGTGCCACCGGACACCTCTCTGGAAACACCATATATTTT
CATGHLSGNTIYF
>TRBJ2-7|-|-|TRBV12-2
TGTGCAAGTCGCTTATGGCTTGACTACGAGCAGTACTTC
CASRLWLDYEQYF
>TRBJ1-1|-|-|TRBV5-4
TGTGCCAGCAGCTTGGCCAGTCCGAACACTGAAGCTTTCTTT
CASSLASPNTEAFF
>TRBJ1-1|-|once|TRBV5-1
TGCGCCAGCAGCCTGCTGGGTATCGATGGGCTCACTGAAGCTTTCTTT
CASSLLGIDGLTEAFF
>TRBJ2-1|TRBD2|-|TRBV4-2
TGTGCCAGCAGCCAAGAGCTAGCGGGGGCGTACAATGAGCAGTTCTTC
CASSQELAGAYNEQFF
>TRBJ2-1|-|-|TRBV3-1/TRBV3-2
TGTGCCAGCAGCCAAGATAGCAGGGATGAGCAGTTCTTC
CASSQDSRDEQFF
>TRBJ2-1|TRBD2|-|TRBV7-2
TGTGCCAGCAGCTTAAGTGGACTAGCGGGTAATGAGCAGTTCTTC
CASSLSGLAGNEQFF
>TRBJ2-7|-|-|TRBV7-8
TGTGCCAGCAGCCCTACAGGGTACTACGAGCAGTACTTC
CASSPTGYYEQYF
>TRBJ1-2|-|once|TRBV12-5
TGTGCTAGTGGTTTGGAAGAGAGTCCGGGCTACACCTTC
CASGLEESPGYTF
>TRBJ2-3|TRBD2|once|TRBV29-1
TGCAGCGTTGATTTGCCTAGCGGGGGGCCAGTAGATACGCAGTATTTT
CSVDLPSGGPVDTQYF